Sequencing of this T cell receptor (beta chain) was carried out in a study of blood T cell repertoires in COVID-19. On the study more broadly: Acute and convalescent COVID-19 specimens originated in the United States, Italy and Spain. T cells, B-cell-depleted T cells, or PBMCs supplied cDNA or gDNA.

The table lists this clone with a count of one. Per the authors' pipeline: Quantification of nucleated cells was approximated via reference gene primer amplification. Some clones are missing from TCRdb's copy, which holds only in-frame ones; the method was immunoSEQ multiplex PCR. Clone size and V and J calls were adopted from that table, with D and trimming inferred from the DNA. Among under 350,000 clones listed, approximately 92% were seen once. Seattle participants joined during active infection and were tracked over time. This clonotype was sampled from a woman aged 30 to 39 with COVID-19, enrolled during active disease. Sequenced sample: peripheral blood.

DNA for the CDR3: TGTGCCAGCAGCTTGGTTAGACCAGGGACAGGGGACGGAACCTACGAGCAGTACTTC. Its translation: CASSLVRPGTGDGTYEQYF. V gene TRBV5-5 combines with J gene TRBJ2-7, with 10 nucleotides matching TRBD1. J lost 2 bases, V lost 0 bases, and 14 bases had no gene match. The CDR3 loop spans 19 amino acids. Germline lookup yields CDR1 SGHKS and CDR2 YYEKEE (reference sequence).